This T cell receptor (beta chain) was retrieved from a study of immune evolution from preneoplasia to lung adenocarcinoma (dated by TCRdb to the early 2020s). Regarding the complete study: HLA loss of heterozygosity was seen in roughly 7%, 15% and 33% of AIS, MIA and ADC lesions, and in no AAH lesions. Immune contexture across lung adenocarcinoma precursors and invasive adenocarcinoma was profiled using immune gene expression, TCR sequencing and multiplex immunofluorescence. Resected precursor lesions (AAH, AIS, MIA) and invasive adenocarcinomas were compared with paired morphologically normal lung tissue. Sample size was determined by specimen availability and not by a prior power calculation. The immune data were integrated with whole exome sequencing and methylation data from the same cohort of nodules. The overall cohort was made up of fewer than 70 patients with pulmonary nodules who had surgical resection. TCR sequencing data came from 51 patients. The study reported that about a hundred samples were used for TCR sequencing. POLYSOLVER was used to infer Class I HLA alleles from exome data, and LOHHLA was used to detect allele-specific HLA loss. Overall study outcomes, separate from this receptor: The findings were based on association rather than direct causation, and larger cohorts with long-term follow-up and longitudinal biopsies were deemed needed. Because all patients came from Japan and China, whether the findings apply to Western populations was uncertain. Top T cell clone frequencies were highest in normal lung and appeared to decrease progressively from AAH through AIS, MIA and invasive adenocarcinoma. Compared with EGFR-mutant or double wild-type lesions, KRAS-mutant nodules had the highest T cell clonality. Normal lung showed the highest clonality, whereas later-stage lesions appeared to have higher T cell density and diversity but lower clonality.

Including the terminal cysteine and phenylalanine, the CDR3 comprises 15 residues. Solely the CDR3 DNA is kept, with 45 bases framed from the first base. V and J are trimmed by 6 bases and 6 bases, and the gene matches miss 11 bases of the junction. Looking up the germline V gene (reference sequence) yields CDR1 MNHNY and CDR2 SVGAGI. Between the mid-2010s and the late 2010s, the patients underwent resection in either Japan or China. Two lung cancer pathologists independently confirmed the histologic diagnosis of each case on H&E slides. Macro-dissection after pathologic assessment enriched premalignant or tumor cells for nucleic acid extraction. FFPE tissue was used for DNA isolation with the AllPrep DNA/RNA FFPE Kit. In its sample, this clone was seen once. It has no known antigen specificity. No base-level quality is on record; no much larger clone is a single base apart. The immunoSEQ hsTCRbeta Kit was used to sequence TCR beta CDR3 regions from DNA. On the study's bioinformatics: The ImmunoSEQ Analyzer was used to analyse the TCR sequencing data. T cell clonality was defined as 1 minus Pielou's evenness, calculated on productive rearrangements. T cell diversity was measured with the inverse Simpson index on productive templates. T cell density was defined as TCR beta template counts normalized to usable DNA, with usable DNA estimated by amplification and sequencing of housekeeping genes. TCR metrics were compared across histologic stages using two-sided Kruskal-Wallis tests. The immuneACCESS repertoire file appears here via TCRdb, limited to in-frame rearrangements. These files lack a portion of the clones; in checked studies, under half of the deficit traces to unresolved V genes, and the cause of the others is not known. The D gene and trimming were derived from the DNA, and the V and J assignments and clone size from that table. The sample includes about 4,900 clones, with 88% observed a single time. Approximately 2% of the sample is taken by the ten largest.

Recombination joined TRBV6-6 with TRBJ2-7; TRBD1 aligns with 10 central bases. The specimen sequenced was FFPE atypical adenomatous hyperplasia tissue from the lung. Interpreted using the paper, the cell subset or site label stands for: atypical adenomatous hyperplasia (AAH), lung preneoplasia. The TCR comes from a person aged 65 to 79 with lung adenocarcinoma. The CDR3 region reads CASRDRDRGSLEQYF. The DNA sequence is given as TGTGCCAGCAGGGACCGGGACAGGGGATCCCTCGAGCAGTACTTC.